This T cell receptor (beta chain) stems from a study of T cells in Graves' hyperthyroidism and ophthalmopathy. Amplified TCR beta CDR3 regions derived from RNA transcripts. Initially, a first-round RT-PCR of the TCR CDR3 employed the HTBI primer set. From the multiplex PCR reads, TCRdb called clonotypes with MiXCR, one entry per CDR3 protein. The sample comprises roughly 740,000 distinct CDR3 sequences, around 17% of which are singletons, and around 8% rests with the top ten. The CDR3 runs to 14 residues. V lost 2 bases to trimming and J lost 5 bases, with 12 bases between them. Exclusion of patients followed from uncontrolled infection, other autoimmune disease, pregnancy or lactation. The sample holds many counts of this clonotype.

This chain connects TRBV12-3 or TRBV12-4 to TRBJ2-5; D call uncertain. The sequenced sample consisted of blood. The sequence was obtained from a man younger than 30 with Graves' hyperthyroidism. This chain's CDR3 is CASSLNSLGETQYF. CDR3 DNA sequence: TGTGCCAGCAGTTTAAACTCCCTCGGCGAGACCCAGTACTTC.